Listed here are 29 T cell receptor beta chains from one sample, sequenced in a study of cytomegalovirus exposure and HLA in healthy donors. The PCR employed 60 Vbeta primers together with 13 Jbeta primers. Libraries were prepared by immunoSEQ multiplex PCR; TCRdb keeps only in-frame clonotypes and omits some of them. The top ten hold 2% to 3% of the sample, which has about 97,000 clones, 75% to 90% seen once. Sequencing was carried out using PBMCs. These receptors were collected from a man aged 35-49 years in good health and CMV-seronegative.

V is TRBV7-8 and J is TRBJ2-1; 10 bases align to TRBD2. The ends lost 1 base at V and 8 bases at J; junction bases unmatched: 8. Germline V gene lookup returns CDR1 SGHVS and CDR2 FQNEAQ. This CDR3 is 16 amino acids long. The CDR3 here is CASSLVGLAASDEQFF. In DNA, the CDR3 is TGTGCCAGCAGCTTAGTCGGACTAGCGGCCTCCGATGAGCAGTTCTTC.

The V and J genes are TRBV4-1 and TRBJ1-3; TRBD1 aligns across 12 bases. Germline V gives CDR1 MGHRA, CDR2 YSYEKL. This CDR3 comprises 15 residues. V was clipped by 3 bases and J by 4 bases; unmatched bases: 1. The CDR3 protein is CASSQGQGAGNTIYF. The CDR3 DNA reads TGCGCCAGCAGCCAGGGACAGGGGGCAGGAAACACCATATATTTT.

The J gene is TRBJ2-3, the V gene TRBV7-3; TRBD2 aligns across 9 bases. V lost 5 bases to trimming and J lost 1 base; unmatched junction nucleotides: 10. Germline CDR1 and CDR2: SGHTA and FQGTGA. The CDR3 consists of 17 residues. CDR3 in DNA: TGTGCCAGCAGCCCACACCTAGCGGGGAGGGGCACAGATACGCAGTATTTT. Protein product: CASSPHLAGRGTDTQYF.

The chain links TRBV2 to TRBJ2-5, with 8 nucleotides matching TRBD1. Germline V CDR1 and CDR2: SNHLY, FYNNEI. The junction had 4 bases not matched to a gene; V was cut back by 0 bases and J by 4 bases. There are 15 residues in the CDR3. The CDR3 loop is CASSEAETGGETQYF. The CDR3 bases are TGTGCCAGCAGTGAAGCGGAAACAGGGGGAGAGACCCAGTACTTC.

The gene calls are TRBV7-9 and TRBJ1-1; TRBD1 aligns across 9 bases. The germline V gene encodes CDR1 SEHNR and CDR2 FQNEAQ (reference sequence). Trimming cost V 4 bases and J 4 bases; bases outside gene matches: 4. This CDR3 has 14 residues. The DNA of the CDR3 is TGTGCCAGCAGCTGGACAGGGGTGGGCACTGAAGCTTTCTTT. Its protein product is CASSWTGVGTEAFF.

The rearrangement joins TRBV6-5 to TRBJ1-2, with D perhaps TRBD1 (6 bases). Trimming cost V 6 bases and J 8 bases, with 16 bases left between them. CDR1 is MNHEY, CDR2 SVGAGI, per germline. The CDR3 has 13 residues. CDR3 coding DNA: TGTGCCAGCAGAACACAGGGAACAGGGGGCTACACCTTC. This gives the protein CASRTQGTGGYTF.

The chain is built from TRBV13 and TRBJ1-2; no clear D gene. The CDR3 extends over 16 amino acids. The V gene's germline CDR1 is PRHDT and CDR2 FYEKMQ (reference sequence). V lost 0 bases, J lost 7 bases, and 18 bases lay in between. This CDR3 reads CASSLGATAHTIGYTF. In nucleotides, the CDR3 is TGTGCCAGCAGCTTAGGGGCCACGGCTCACACTATTGGCTACACCTTC.

The V call is TRBV11-2, the J call TRBJ2-1, with D unresolved. Trimming shortened V by 0 bases and J by 12 bases, and 12 bases separated the two germline ends. There are 13 residues in the CDR3. From germline, CDR1 is SGHAT and CDR2 FQNNGV. The CDR3: CASSLDPGSGQFF. CDR3 in DNA: TGTGCCAGCAGCTTAGACCCCGGTTCTGGGCAGTTCTTC.

The chain employs TRBV27 and TRBJ1-4; TRBD1 matches 10 bases. V was pared by 6 bases and J by 10 bases, with 5 bases of the junction left unmatched. CDR3 length: 13 residues. CDR1 is MNHEY and CDR2 is SMNVEV in the germline V gene (reference sequence). Written as DNA, the CDR3 is TGTGCCAGCAGGGGGACAGGGGAGGTAAAACTGTTTTTT. Translating it yields CASRGTGEVKLFF.

The chain is built from TRBV6-5 and TRBJ2-1; 7 bases match TRBD2. Germline CDR1 MNHEY, CDR2 SVGAGI. The CDR3 length is 12 residues. The junction had 6 bases not matched to a gene; V was cut back by 7 bases and J by 9 bases. The CDR3 nucleotides are TGTGCCAGCAACCCAGGCGGGGGTGAGCAGTTCTTC. It is translated as CASNPGGGEQFF.

The genes are TRBV5-8 and TRBJ1-2, with unresolved D. There are 10 residues in the CDR3. Germline V gives CDR1 SGHTS, CDR2 YDEGEE. Trimming removed 4 bases at V and 5 bases at J, with 3 bases between. The CDR3 nucleotides read TGTGCCAGCAGCCGTTATGGCTACACCTTC. It codes for CASSRYGYTF.

The chain couples TRBV4-1 to TRBJ2-5; D is perhaps TRBD2 (6 bases). Germline V gene lookup returns CDR1 MGHRA and CDR2 YSYEKL. CDR3 size: 15 residues. Trimming took 1 base from V and 9 from J, leaving 18 bases between them. The CDR3 coding sequence is TGCGCCAGCAGCCAAGCGGGGGATGCACGAGGGGCCCAGTACTTC. This encodes CASSQAGDARGAQYF.

The V and J genes are TRBV19 and TRBJ1-3, with 7 bases identical to TRBD1. The CDR3 spans 15 residues. The ends lost 4 bases at V and 4 bases at J; junction bases unmatched: 7. In germline, CDR1 is LNHDA, CDR2 SQIVND (reference sequence). The DNA for the CDR3 is TGTGCCAGTAGTAATGTACCAGGGGGAGGAAACACCATATATTTT. Its translation: CASSNVPGGGNTIYF.

This chain connects TRBV19 to TRBJ1-5, with D maybe TRBD1 (6 bases). CDR3 length: 16 amino acids. The ends were cut back, 4 bases at V and 1 base at J, with 14 bases in the middle. Germline CDR1 LNHDA, CDR2 SQIVND (reference sequence). The CDR3 DNA is TGTGCCAGTAGTAGCAACAGGGTTAGGAGCAATCAGCCCCAGCATTTT. Encoded protein: CASSSNRVRSNQPQHF.

J is TRBJ2-2 and V is TRBV7-2, with 8 positions matching TRBD1. Trimming took 3 bases from V and 4 from J; bases not matched to a gene: 4. Per the germline V gene, CDR1 is SGHTA and CDR2 is FQGNSA. The CDR3 covers 15 residues. The CDR3 is CASSFFTGGTGELFF. The CDR3 DNA sequence: TGTGCCAGCAGCTTCTTCACAGGGGGCACCGGGGAGCTGTTTTTT.

This clone showed up just a few times. V usage is TRBV5-1 and J usage is TRBJ1-2, with 7 bases fitting TRBD1. CDR1 and CDR2 from the germline V gene are SGHRS and YFSETQ. Trimming at V came to 4 bases and at J to 3 bases, leaving 9 bases not matched to a gene. The CDR3 totals 15 residues. CDR3 nucleotides: TGCGCCAGCAGCATATACAGGGGCTCAGACTATGGCTACACCTTC. It specifies CASSIYRGSDYGYTF. Using reference TRBV5-1 and TRBJ1-2 for the parts outside the CDR3, the full variable domain is KAGVTQTPRYLIKTRGQQVTLSCSPISGHRSVSWYQQTPGQGLQFLFEYFSETQRNKGNFPGRFSGRQFSNSRSEMNVSTLELGDSALYLCASSIYRGSDYGYTFGSGTRLTVV.

This sequence joins TRBV27 and TRBJ1-4; maybe TRBD1 (5 bases). V dropped 6 bases and J dropped 4 bases, with 21 bases sitting between them. The CDR3 length is 17 residues. Germline CDR1 reads MNHEY; CDR2 reads SMNVEV (reference sequence). As DNA, the CDR3 is TGTGCCAGCAGCTCGAGAACAGGTCAACAAGGTAATGAAAAACTGTTTTTT. It translates to CASSSRTGQQGNEKLFF.

The chain carries TRBV19 and TRBJ1-1; tentatively, D is TRBD1 (5 bases). The CDR3 spans 13 residues. The germline CDR1 and CDR2 sequences are LNHDA and SQIVND (reference sequence). Deletions cut 10 bases from V and 4 bases from J, with 16 bases between. CDR3 in amino acids: CAIGVGLGTEAFF. For the CDR3, the DNA is TGTGCCATAGGGGTAGGCTTGGGCACTGAAGCTTTCTTT. Filled out from reference TRBV19 and TRBJ1-1, the complete variable domain reads DGGITQSPKYLFRKEGQNVTLSCEQNLNHDAMYWYRQDPGQGLRLIYYSQIVNDFQKGDIAEGYSVSREKKESFPLTVTSAQKNPTAFYLCAIGVGLGTEAFFGQGTRLTVV.

This chain joins TRBV2 and TRBJ1-2; 7 nucleotides line up with TRBD1. The CDR3 runs 11 residues. Germline-derived CDR1 and CDR2 are SNHLY and FYNNEI. Germline trimming cut 11 bases from V and 5 bases from J; bases unmatched to any gene: 5. Here the CDR3 reads CARQGEYGYTF. In DNA form, the CDR3 reads TGTGCCCGACAGGGAGAGTATGGCTACACCTTC.

A single count supports this clone. This rearrangement joins TRBV5-1 to TRBJ2-5; 9 bases line up with TRBD1. The CDR3 runs to 14 residues. CDR1 SGHRS and CDR2 YFSETQ come from the germline V gene. The ends lost 5 bases at V and 5 bases at J; junction bases unmatched: 7. The CDR3 nucleotides are TGCGCCAGCAGTCAACAGGGGGCGGGTGAGACCCAGTACTTC. Protein product: CASSQQGAGETQYF.

V gene TRBV6-1 combines with J gene TRBJ1-5, with D possibly TRBD1 on 6 matching bases. Trimming removed 9 bases at V and 2 bases at J, with 11 bases between. This CDR3 is 13 amino acids long. Germline loops: CDR1 MNHNS, CDR2 SASEGT. CDR3 region: CASNYRGNQPQHF. CDR3 coding DNA: TGTGCCAGTAATTACAGGGGCAATCAGCCCCAGCATTTT.

This clone was observed once. This CDR3 is CASNFQGYGYTF. In DNA form, the CDR3 reads TGTGCCAGCAATTTCCAGGGTTATGGCTACACCTTC. The chain links TRBV28 to TRBJ1-2, with D possibly being TRBD1 (5 bases). This CDR3 has 12 amino acids. Germline CDR1 is MDHEN and CDR2 is SYDVKM. V shed 7 bases and J shed 5 bases, with 11 bases lying between them.

This chain joins TRBV27 and TRBJ1-3, with TRBD1 as a possible D gene (5 bases). Trimming removed 2 bases at V and 4 bases at J, with 6 bases between. CDR1 is MNHEY, CDR2 SMNVEV, per germline (reference sequence). CDR3 size: 13 residues. CDR3 protein: CASSLDSGNTIYF. The DNA of the CDR3 is TGTGCCAGCAGTTTAGACAGCGGAAACACCATATATTTT.

V gene TRBV5-4 combines with J gene TRBJ2-5; TRBD1 is a possible D gene (5 bases). The V end was cut by 5 bases, the J end by 2 bases, with 16 bases between. Germline V gives CDR1 SGHNT, CDR2 YYREEE (reference sequence). CDR3 length: 15 amino acids. The CDR3 protein is CASRHPGIRQETQYF. The CDR3 DNA reads as TGTGCCAGCAGACATCCAGGGATTAGGCAAGAGACCCAGTACTTC.

The chain couples TRBV10-1 to TRBJ1-1; D gene unclear. The V and J ends lost 4 bases and 2 bases respectively, with 8 bases between them. CDR1 is WNHNN, CDR2 SYGVQD, per germline (reference sequence). The CDR3 is 13 residues long. The CDR3 DNA is TGCGCCAGCAGTGTCTCAGGAAACACTGAAGCTTTCTTT. It translates to CASSVSGNTEAFF.

DNA of the CDR3: TGTGCCAGCAGTTTCGGAGGGGAAGCGGGGGGGCCTCAAGAGACCCAGTACTTC. This codes for CASSFGGEAGGPQETQYF. The chain uses TRBV7-9 and TRBJ2-5; 10 bases are shared with TRBD2. CDR1 is SEHNR and CDR2 is FQNEAQ in the germline V gene (reference sequence). The CDR3 extends over 18 amino acids. V was clipped by 6 bases and J by 2 bases; unmatched bases: 15.

The chain has TRBV19 and TRBJ1-6; D unclear. This CDR3 is 16 amino acids long. CDR1 LNHDA and CDR2 SQIVND come from the germline V gene (reference sequence). The V and J ends lost 1 base and 5 bases respectively, with 12 bases between them. DNA for the CDR3: TGTGCCAGTAGTATAGTGTTTGTCGGAGATAATTCACCCCTCCACTTT. As protein: CASSIVFVGDNSPLHF.

This clone was observed a few times. This chain uses TRBV19 with TRBJ1-1; the D gene is possibly TRBD1 (5 bases). The CDR3 has 13 amino acids. The germline CDR1 and CDR2 sequences are LNHDA and SQIVND (reference sequence). Trimming took 3 bases from V and 8 from J, leaving 13 bases between them. Here the CDR3 DNA reads TGTGCCAGTAGTATGACAGTTGAAAGGGAAGCTTTCTTT. Translating gives CASSMTVEREAFF.

The J gene is TRBJ1-1, the V gene TRBV19, with TRBD1 identical over 10 bases. With V trimmed by 4 bases and J by 8 bases, 4 bases remained unmatched. CDR1 and CDR2 (germline): LNHDA, SQIVND (reference sequence). The CDR3 loop spans 13 amino acids. Written as DNA, the CDR3 is TGTGCCAGTAGTACCTCGACAGGGGGCGAAGCTTTCTTT. It translates to CASSTSTGGEAFF.